This T cell receptor beta chain was captured by sequencing in a study of graft-versus-host responses after intestinal transplantation. As for the study in general: Recipients got multivisceral, liver-intestinal, or isolated intestinal transplants. Anti-thymocyte globulin induction preceded approximately three years of tacrolimus and steroid maintenance in all recipients. Study-level findings and limits: There was an association between peak levels of circulating GvH clones and early post-transplant HvG declines. Recipient marrow showed GvH clones, some seen first in ileum or blood.

CDR3 length equals 11 residues. Points on this clone: The antigen is not known.

The data were produced by immunoSEQ multiplex PCR, yet TCRdb's version contains in-frame clones alone and is incomplete. The sample includes some 88,000 clones, 93% of them seen just once. This TCR was recovered from a human donor who received an intestinal transplant. The material sequenced was unstimulated CD8+ T cells sorted from spleen or lymph node cells, taken before intestinal transplant. This chain uses TRBV21-1 with TRBJ2-4; the D call TRBD2 from the table was never checked on the DNA. TRBV21-1 is a documented pseudogene. DNA for the CDR3: TGTGCCAGCAGCACTCGGAACATTCAGTACTTC. As protein: CASSTRNIQYF.